This passage covers 17 T cell receptor beta chains from one sample sequenced in a study of cytotoxic CD8 clonotypes in ibrutinib-treated CLL. Repertoires were generated with immunoSEQ multiplex PCR, while TCRdb's copy carries only in-frame clones and drops some. The sample holds about 330,000 clones, roughly two thirds seen once. The sample was PBMCs, taken after 36 months of ibrutinib treatment. The receptors derive from a human donor with chronic lymphocytic leukemia.

This clone has more than one count but fewer than ten. The chain recombines TRBV5-1 with TRBJ2-7; possible D gene TRBD1, 5 bases. This CDR3 is built from 12 residues. The V gene lost 0 bases and the J gene lost 5 bases, with 6 bases spanning the gap. CDR1 is SGHRS and CDR2 is YFSETQ in the germline V gene. As DNA, the CDR3 is TGCGCCAGCAGCTTGGTGACAGACGAGCAGTACTTC. Translated, it gives CASSLVTDEQYF.

This clone has just a few counts. This chain joins TRBV6-5 and TRBJ1-1; D might be TRBD1 (6 bases). V was pared by 0 bases and J by 8 bases, with 10 bases between. CDR1 and CDR2 from the germline V gene are MNHEY and SVGAGI. The CDR3 spans 13 residues. CDR3 loop: CASSYSTDREAFF. The CDR3 DNA reads TGTGCCAGCAGTTACTCGACGGACAGAGAAGCTTTCTTT.

The rearrangement links TRBV28 to TRBJ2-3; possibly TRBD2 for D (6 bases). The CDR3 loop spans 15 amino acids. The germline V gene has CDR1 MDHEN and CDR2 SYDVKM. The V gene lost 7 bases and the J gene lost 0 bases, with 14 bases spanning the gap. CDR3 sequence reads: CASIETGLSTDTQYF. CDR3 nucleotides: TGTGCCAGCATCGAGACGGGACTGAGCACAGATACGCAGTATTTT.

The chain couples TRBV29-1 to TRBJ2-7; 8 nucleotides match TRBD2. The V gene end was trimmed by 3 bases and the J gene end by 3 bases; junction bases not matched to a gene: 7. Germline values: CDR1 SQVTM, CDR2 ANQGSEA. CDR3 length equals 14 residues. CDR3 region: CSVDGLAGVYEQYF. In nucleotides, the CDR3 is TGCAGCGTTGACGGGCTAGCGGGCGTCTACGAGCAGTACTTC.

In its sample, this clone was seen a few times. J is TRBJ1-1 and V is TRBV7-9, with 8 bases identical to TRBD1. CDR1 is SEHNR and CDR2 is FQNEAQ in the germline V gene (reference sequence). J gave up 11 bases and V 2 bases, and 4 bases lay outside the gene matches. The CDR3 is made up of 12 amino acids. The DNA of the CDR3 is TGTGCCAGCAGCTTACCTAACAGGGGGGCTTTCTTT. This sequence encodes CASSLPNRGAFF.

CDR3 in amino acids: CASKAGGAGANVLTF. In DNA form, the CDR3 reads TGTGCCAGCAAAGCGGGCGGGGCTGGGGCCAACGTCCTGACTTTC. The chain carries TRBV9 and TRBJ2-6; D may be TRBD2 (6 bases). Germline loops: CDR1 SGDLS, CDR2 YYNGEE. V lost 6 bases, J lost 2 bases, and 12 bases lay in between. There are 15 residues in the CDR3.

The rearrangement uses TRBV5-1 and TRBJ2-3; D unclear. The CDR3 runs 16 residues. CDR1 is SGHRS and CDR2 is YFSETQ in the germline V gene. V was clipped by 0 bases and J by 2 bases, with 13 bases between them. CDR3 loop: CASSLVQLPNTDTQYF. The CDR3 DNA is TGCGCCAGCAGCTTGGTTCAGCTACCAAACACAGATACGCAGTATTTT.

This chain links TRBV5-1 with TRBJ2-7, with 9 bases identical to TRBD1. V was pared by 6 bases and J by 5 bases, with 12 bases of the junction left unmatched. Germline lookup yields CDR1 SGHRS and CDR2 YFSETQ. The CDR3 has 15 amino acids. The DNA for the CDR3 is TGCGCCAGCAACAACCCGACAGGGGGAATCGACGAGCAGTACTTC. This translates into CASNNPTGGIDEQYF.

V usage is TRBV27 and J usage is TRBJ1-2, with a weak D call TRBD1 (6 bases). The CDR3 totals 11 residues. Per the germline V gene, CDR1 is MNHEY and CDR2 is SMNVEV (reference sequence). V was trimmed by 4 bases and J by 12 bases, leaving 12 bases between them. CDR3 DNA: TGTGCCAGCAGTTGGGGGGGCTGCGACACCTTC. It codes for CASSWGGCDTF.

The V gene is TRBV5-1, the J gene TRBJ2-3, with 9 bases identical to TRBD2. V dropped 2 bases and J dropped 4; count of bases not matched to a gene: 8. Germline CDR1 is SGHRS and CDR2 is YFSETQ. CDR3 length: 16 amino acids. CDR3 amino acids: CASSFPLAGASDTQYF. CDR3 DNA: TGCGCCAGCAGCTTTCCTTTAGCGGGAGCGTCAGATACGCAGTATTTT.

This clone was recorded a few times. This rearrangement joins TRBV9 to TRBJ1-1, with unresolved D. Per germline, CDR1 SGDLS and CDR2 YYNGEE. This CDR3 is 14 amino acids long. Trimming removed 4 bases at V and 0 bases at J, with 10 bases between. CDR3 amino acids: CASSRFPLNTEAFF. The CDR3 bases are TGTGCCAGCAGCAGATTCCCTTTGAACACTGAAGCTTTCTTT.

The CDR3 loop is CSAIFSSSYEQYF. The CDR3 DNA reads TGCAGCGCCATATTCTCGAGCTCCTACGAGCAGTACTTC. The rearrangement links TRBV29-1 to TRBJ2-7; D gene unclear. Between the trimmed V and J ends, which lost 7 bases and 0 bases, there was a span of 13 bases. The length of the CDR3 is 13 residues. Per the germline V gene, CDR1 is SQVTM and CDR2 is ANQGSEA.

V gene TRBV19 combines with J gene TRBJ1-1; a possible D gene is TRBD1 (5 bases). The length of the CDR3 is 13 residues. The V gene lost 0 bases and the J gene lost 4 bases, with 6 bases spanning the gap. The germline V gene has CDR1 LNHDA and CDR2 SQIVND (reference sequence). CDR3 protein: CASSIDGATEAFF. Written as DNA, the CDR3 is TGTGCCAGTAGTATAGATGGGGCCACTGAAGCTTTCTTT.

The chain joins TRBV7-9 to TRBJ2-2; no definite D call. This CDR3 has 13 amino acids. The germline gives CDR1 SEHNR, CDR2 FQNEAQ (reference sequence). V lost 1 base to trimming and J lost 7 bases, with 7 bases between them. The CDR3 spells CASSLGADGELFF. CDR3 bases: TGTGCCAGCAGCTTAGGTGCAGACGGGGAGCTGTTTTTT.

The CDR3 nucleotides read TGCGCCAGCAGCCCCCTAGCTAGCGGGGGGGCCTACGAGCAGTACTTC. Translating gives CASSPLASGGAYEQYF. This chain joins TRBV5-1 and TRBJ2-7; 12 bases agree with TRBD2. The junction had 7 bases not matched to a gene; V was cut back by 4 bases and J by 2 bases. The germline V gene has CDR1 SGHRS and CDR2 YFSETQ. The length of the CDR3 is 16 residues.

This chain links TRBV29-1 with TRBJ2-3; D is possibly TRBD2 (6 bases). CDR1 and CDR2 (germline): SQVTM, ANQGSEA. CDR3 length: 15 amino acids. The V end lost 7 bases, the J end lost 2 bases, and 19 bases lay between the germline ends. CDR3 in amino acids: CSASTRTPFTDTQYF. The CDR3 DNA follows: TGCAGCGCTTCGACTAGAACGCCTTTCACAGATACGCAGTATTTT.

This clone was counted a single time. The chain carries TRBV19 and TRBJ2-7, with D perhaps assigned TRBD1 or TRBD2 (5 bases each). In germline, CDR1 is LNHDA, CDR2 SQIVND (reference sequence). This CDR3 comprises 15 residues. The ends were cut back, 7 bases at V and 5 bases at J, with 21 bases in the middle. Here the CDR3 reads CASIFGRDGANEQYF. The CDR3, as DNA: TGTGCCAGTATTTTCGGCAGGGACGGAGCGAACGAGCAGTACTTC. The full variable domain, rest sourced from reference TRBV19 and TRBJ2-7, is DGGITQSPKYLFRKEGQNVTLSCEQNLNHDAMYWYRQDPGQGLRLIYYSQIVNDFQKGDIAEGYSVSREKKESFPLTVTSAQKNPTAFYLCASIFGRDGANEQYFGPGTRLTVT.